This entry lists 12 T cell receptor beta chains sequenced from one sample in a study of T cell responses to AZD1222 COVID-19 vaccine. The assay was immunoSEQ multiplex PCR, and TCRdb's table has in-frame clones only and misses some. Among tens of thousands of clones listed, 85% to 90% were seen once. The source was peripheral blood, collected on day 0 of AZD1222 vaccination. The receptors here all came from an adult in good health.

CDR3 loop: CASSVRPNRGQETQYF. The CDR3 DNA follows: TGTGCCAGCAGCGTACGCCCCAACCGGGGGCAAGAGACCCAGTACTTC. The J gene is TRBJ2-5, the V gene TRBV9; TRBD2 is a possible D gene (6 bases). The CDR3 extends over 16 amino acids. Germline V gene lookup returns CDR1 SGDLS and CDR2 YYNGEE. The V end was cut by 1 base, the J end by 2 bases, with 15 bases between.

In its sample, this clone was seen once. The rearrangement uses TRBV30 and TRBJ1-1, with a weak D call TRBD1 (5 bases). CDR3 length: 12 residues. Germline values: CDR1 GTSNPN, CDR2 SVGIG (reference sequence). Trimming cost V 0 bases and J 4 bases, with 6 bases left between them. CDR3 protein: CAWSVGVTEAFF. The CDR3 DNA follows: TGTGCCTGGAGTGTAGGGGTCACTGAAGCTTTCTTT.

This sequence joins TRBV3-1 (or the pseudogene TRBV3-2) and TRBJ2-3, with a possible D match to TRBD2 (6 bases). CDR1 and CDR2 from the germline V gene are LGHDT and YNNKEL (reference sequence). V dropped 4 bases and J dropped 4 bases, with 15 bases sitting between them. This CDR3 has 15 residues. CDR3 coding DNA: TGTGCCAGCAGCCCTACTAGCACTGCCGCAGATACGCAGTATTTT. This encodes CASSPTSTAADTQYF.

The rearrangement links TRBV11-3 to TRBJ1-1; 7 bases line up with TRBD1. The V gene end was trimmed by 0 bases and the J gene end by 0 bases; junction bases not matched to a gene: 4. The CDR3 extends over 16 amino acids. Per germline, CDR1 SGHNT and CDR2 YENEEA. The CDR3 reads CASSLEGGRLNTEAFF. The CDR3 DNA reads TGTGCCAGCAGCTTAGAAGGGGGCCGGCTGAACACTGAAGCTTTCTTT.

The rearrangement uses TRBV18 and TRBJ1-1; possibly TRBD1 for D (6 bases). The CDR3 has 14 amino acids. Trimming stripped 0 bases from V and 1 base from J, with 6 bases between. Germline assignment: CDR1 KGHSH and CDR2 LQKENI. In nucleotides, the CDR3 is TGTGCCAGCTCACCACCAGGGGGGAACACTGAAGCTTTCTTT. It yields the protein CASSPPGGNTEAFF.

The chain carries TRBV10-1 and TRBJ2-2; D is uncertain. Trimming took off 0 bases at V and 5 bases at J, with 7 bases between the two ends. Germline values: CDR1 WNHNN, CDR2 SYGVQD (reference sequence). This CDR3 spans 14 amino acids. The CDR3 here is CASSESGRTGELFF. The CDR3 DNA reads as TGCGCCAGCAGTGAGTCGGGCCGGACCGGGGAGCTGTTTTTT.

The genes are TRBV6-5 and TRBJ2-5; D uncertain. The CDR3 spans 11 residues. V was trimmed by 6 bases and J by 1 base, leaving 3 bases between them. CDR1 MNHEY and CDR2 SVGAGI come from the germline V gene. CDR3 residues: CASSTQETQYF. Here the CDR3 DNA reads TGTGCCAGCAGCACCCAAGAGACCCAGTACTTC.

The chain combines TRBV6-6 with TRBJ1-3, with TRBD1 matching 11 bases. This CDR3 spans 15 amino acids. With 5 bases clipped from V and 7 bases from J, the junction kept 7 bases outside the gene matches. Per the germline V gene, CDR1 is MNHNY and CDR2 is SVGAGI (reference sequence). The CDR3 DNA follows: TGTGCCAGCAGTGACAGGGACAGGGGGTGGAACACCATATATTTT. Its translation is CASSDRDRGWNTIYF.

The CDR3 here is CASSPQGSGSPLHF. In nucleotides, the CDR3 is TGTGCCAGCTCACCCCAGGGTTCGGGTTCACCCCTCCACTTT. The gene calls are TRBV18 and TRBJ1-6; D is perhaps TRBD1 (5 bases). The V gene's germline CDR1 is KGHSH and CDR2 LQKENI. This CDR3 has 14 residues. V lost 3 bases, J lost 9 bases, and 12 bases lay in between.

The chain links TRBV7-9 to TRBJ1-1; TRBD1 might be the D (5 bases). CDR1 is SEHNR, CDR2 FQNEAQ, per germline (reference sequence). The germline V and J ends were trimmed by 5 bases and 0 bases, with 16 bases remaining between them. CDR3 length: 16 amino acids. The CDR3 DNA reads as TGTGCCAGCAGCCCGGGACGGAGTGTAGTGAACACTGAAGCTTTCTTT. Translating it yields CASSPGRSVVNTEAFF.

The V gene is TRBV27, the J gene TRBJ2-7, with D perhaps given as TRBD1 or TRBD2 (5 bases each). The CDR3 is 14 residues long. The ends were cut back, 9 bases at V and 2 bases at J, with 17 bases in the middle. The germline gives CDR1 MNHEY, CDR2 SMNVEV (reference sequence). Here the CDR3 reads CASSFRDGPYEQYF. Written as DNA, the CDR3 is TGTGCCAGTTCTTTCCGGGACGGGCCCTACGAGCAGTACTTC.

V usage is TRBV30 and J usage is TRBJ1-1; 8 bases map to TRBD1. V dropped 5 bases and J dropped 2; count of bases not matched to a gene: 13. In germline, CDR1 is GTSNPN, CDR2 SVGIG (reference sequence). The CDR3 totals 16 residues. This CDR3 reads CAWQFLPGQGNTEAFF. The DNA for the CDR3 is TGTGCCTGGCAATTCCTCCCCGGACAGGGTAACACTGAAGCTTTCTTT.